These 2 T cell receptor beta chains originate from one sample sequenced in a study of Ad26.COV2.S vaccination and SARS-CoV-2 variants. This sample's treatment: about 20 received Ad26.COV2.S at low or high dose, single or two shots; 5 received placebo; per-sample allocation not given. All samples were drawn on day 63, counting from the first vaccine or placebo injection. The table came from immunoSEQ multiplex PCR; TCRdb's copy has only in-frame clones and leaves some out. This sample has 400,000 to 450,000 clones, with 80% to 95% found just once. The sequenced sample was peripheral blood, obtained in a trial of Ad26.COV2.S vaccine versus placebo. These receptors came from a person aged 18 to 65 who received the Ad26.COV2.S COVID-19 vaccine or a placebo.

Concerning this clone itself: Other DNA sequences in the sample encode the same CDR3. The rearrangement joins TRBV28 to TRBJ2-7; D uncertain. V lost 6 bases, J lost 4 bases, and 4 bases lay in between. This CDR3 spans 10 amino acids. Germline CDR1 is MDHEN and CDR2 is SYDVKM. CDR3: CASSRYEQYF. CDR3 sequence (DNA): TGTGCCAGCAGCCGTTACGAGCAGTACTTC.

V usage is TRBV5-6 and J usage is TRBJ1-2, with D unclear. Trimming removed 4 bases at V and 1 base at J, with 8 bases between. The CDR3 is made up of 13 amino acids. The germline V gene has CDR1 SGHDT and CDR2 YYEEEE. CDR3 DNA sequence: TGTGCCAGCAGCCCGAGTGGTAACTATGGCTACACCTTC. Translating gives CASSPSGNYGYTF.